A single sample gave rise to the 2 T cell receptor beta chains below, sequenced in a study of blood T cells in healthy people across ages. A J-beta primer mix and a sample-barcoded 5' primer were used in a second PCR of roughly 7 to 12 cycles. TCRdb processed the 5' RACE reads anew with MiXCR; each CDR3 protein has one entry. The profile shows 650,000 to 800,000 distinct CDR3 sequences, 44% of them singletons. The sample consisted of blood. The receptor set was obtained from a man aged 60 to 69 in good health.

The CDR3 spells CASSQDRSGRGSPLHF. CDR3 sequence (DNA): TGCGCCAGCAGCCAAGATCGGTCAGGCCGGGGTTCACCCCTCCACTTT. The V and J genes are TRBV4-3 and TRBJ1-6, with unresolved D. Trimming pared 0 bases from V and 9 bases from J, leaving 15 bases between. CDR3 length: 16 residues. Germline V gives CDR1 LGHNA, CDR2 YSLEER.

The rearrangement joins TRBV4-3 to TRBJ2-6; no clear D gene. Germline V gene sequence: CDR1 LGHNA, CDR2 YSLEER. The CDR3 covers 17 residues. Trimming took 0 bases from V and 4 from J, leaving 13 bases between them. CDR3 region: CASSQDRQGPGANVLTF. DNA of the CDR3: TGCGCCAGCAGCCAAGATAGGCAAGGGCCAGGGGCCAACGTCCTGACTTTC.